This T cell receptor (beta chain) was sequenced for a study of blood T cell repertoires in COVID-19. Overall study context: Both acute and convalescent COVID-19 samples were obtained from the United States, Italy and Spain.

Generated by immunoSEQ multiplex PCR, the TCRdb table keeps only in-frame clones and is missing some. Among around 150,000 clones listed, roughly 90% were seen once. The V and J ends lost 5 bases and 7 bases, in that order; junction bases with no gene match: 9. CDR1 and CDR2 from the germline V gene are SGHTA and FQGNSA. This CDR3 is 15 amino acids long. Material for sequencing was peripheral blood. The receptor was isolated from a woman aged 60-75 years with active or convalescent COVID-19. The chain carries TRBV7-2 and TRBJ2-3; 10 bases agree with TRBD2. The CDR3 bases are TGTGCCAGCAGCGTATCTAGCGGGGGAGGGTATACGCAGTATTTT. The encoded protein is CASSVSSGGGYTQYF.